The subject of this entry is one T cell receptor (beta chain). What it binds is not known. This entry belongs to a study of T-cell memory formation after mild COVID-19. Study findings and constraints: The SARS-CoV-2 specificity of second-wave clones reaching peak at day 37 remained unverified. In pre-infection memory, a portion of responding clones appeared, which suggested that cross-reactive memory joined.

This CDR3 has 19 amino acids. In germline, CDR1 is SNHLY, CDR2 FYNNEI. V lost 6 bases and J lost 5; bases outside the gene matches: 18. TCR alpha and TCR beta cDNA libraries with sample barcodes and UMIs came from 5'RACE using constant-segment primers. TCRdb fed the 5' RACE reads into MiXCR, producing one record per CDR3 protein. In the table there are about 340,000 distinct CDR3 sequences, approximately 15% of which are singletons. The source of this sequence is a man in his late teens or twenties who had mild COVID-19 (a few samples of this study predate the infection). Cell type and time point are not known. Input material: PBMCs or a T cell subset sorted from them (not recorded which). The gene calls are TRBV2 and TRBJ1-6, with 8 positions matching TRBD1. The CDR3 nucleotides are TGTGCCAGCAGCCGAAACCTGGGACAGGCAGATCCCCATAATTCACCCCTCCACTTT. This codes for CASSRNLGQADPHNSPLHF.